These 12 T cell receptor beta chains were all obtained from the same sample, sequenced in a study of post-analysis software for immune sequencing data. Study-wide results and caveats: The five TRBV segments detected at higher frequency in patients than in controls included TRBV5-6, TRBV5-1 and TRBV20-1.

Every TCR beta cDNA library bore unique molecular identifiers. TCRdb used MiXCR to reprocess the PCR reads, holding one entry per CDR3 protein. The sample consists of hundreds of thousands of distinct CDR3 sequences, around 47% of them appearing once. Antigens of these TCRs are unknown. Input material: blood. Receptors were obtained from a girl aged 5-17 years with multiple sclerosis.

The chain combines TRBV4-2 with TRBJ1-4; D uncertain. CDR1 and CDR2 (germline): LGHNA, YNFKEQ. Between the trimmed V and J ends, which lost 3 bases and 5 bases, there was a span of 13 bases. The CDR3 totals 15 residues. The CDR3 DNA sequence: TGTGCCAGCAGCCAGGCTAGGACGGGGAATGAAAAACTGTTTTTT. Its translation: CASSQARTGNEKLFF.

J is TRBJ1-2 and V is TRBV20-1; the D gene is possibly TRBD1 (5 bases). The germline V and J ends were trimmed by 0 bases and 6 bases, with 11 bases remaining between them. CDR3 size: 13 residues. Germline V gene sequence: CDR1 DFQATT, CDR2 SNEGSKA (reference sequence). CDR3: CSAREAGGDGYTF. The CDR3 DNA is TGCAGTGCTAGAGAGGCCGGGGGAGATGGCTACACCTTC.

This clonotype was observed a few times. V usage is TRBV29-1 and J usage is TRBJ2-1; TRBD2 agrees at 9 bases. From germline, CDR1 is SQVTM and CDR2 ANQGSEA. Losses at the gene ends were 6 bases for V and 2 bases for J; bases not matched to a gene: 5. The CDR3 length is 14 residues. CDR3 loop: CSVGGGGAYNEQFF. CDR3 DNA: TGCAGCGTCGGGGGCGGGGGGGCCTACAATGAGCAGTTCTTC.

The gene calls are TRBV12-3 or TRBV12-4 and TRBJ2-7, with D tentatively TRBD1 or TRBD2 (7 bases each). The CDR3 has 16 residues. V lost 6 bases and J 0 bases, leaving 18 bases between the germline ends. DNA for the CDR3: TGTGCCAGCAGCCTCCGGGGAGGGGGCACCTCCTACGAGCAGTACTTC. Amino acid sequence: CASSLRGGGTSYEQYF.

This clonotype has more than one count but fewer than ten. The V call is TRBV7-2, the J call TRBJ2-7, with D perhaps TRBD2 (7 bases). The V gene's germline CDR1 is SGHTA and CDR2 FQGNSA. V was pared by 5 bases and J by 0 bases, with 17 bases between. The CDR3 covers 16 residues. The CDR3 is CASSHGGREHSYEQYF. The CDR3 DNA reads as TGTGCCAGCAGCCACGGGGGGCGGGAGCACTCCTACGAGCAGTACTTC.

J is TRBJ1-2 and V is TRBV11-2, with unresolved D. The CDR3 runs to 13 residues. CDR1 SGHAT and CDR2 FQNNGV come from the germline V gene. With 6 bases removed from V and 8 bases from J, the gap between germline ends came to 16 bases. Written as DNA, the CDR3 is TGTGCCAGCAGTTTTAGTGGGAGGAACGGCTACACCTTC. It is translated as CASSFSGRNGYTF.

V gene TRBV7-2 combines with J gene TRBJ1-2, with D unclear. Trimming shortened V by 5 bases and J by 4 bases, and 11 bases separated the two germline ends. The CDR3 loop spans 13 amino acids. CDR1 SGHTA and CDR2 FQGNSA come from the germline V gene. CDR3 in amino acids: CASSPVDVYGYTF. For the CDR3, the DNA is TGTGCCAGCAGCCCCGTCGATGTCTATGGCTACACCTTC.

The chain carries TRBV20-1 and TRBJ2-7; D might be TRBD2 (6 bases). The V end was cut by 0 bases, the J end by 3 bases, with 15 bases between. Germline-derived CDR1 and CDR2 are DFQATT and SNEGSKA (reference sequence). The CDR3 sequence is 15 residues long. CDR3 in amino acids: CSARDNKRAIYEQYF. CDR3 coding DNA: TGCAGTGCTAGAGATAACAAGCGGGCGATCTACGAGCAGTACTTC.

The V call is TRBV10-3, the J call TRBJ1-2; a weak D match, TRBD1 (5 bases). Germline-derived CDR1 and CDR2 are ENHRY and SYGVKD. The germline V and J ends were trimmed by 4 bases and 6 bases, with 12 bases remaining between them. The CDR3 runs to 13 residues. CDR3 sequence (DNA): TGTGCCATCAGTGTCCGGGACGGCGATGGCTACACCTTC. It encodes CAISVRDGDGYTF.

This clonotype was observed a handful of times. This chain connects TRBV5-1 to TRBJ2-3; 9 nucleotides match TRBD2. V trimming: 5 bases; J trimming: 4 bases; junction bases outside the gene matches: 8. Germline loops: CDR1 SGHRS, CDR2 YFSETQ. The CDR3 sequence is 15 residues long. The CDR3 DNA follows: TGCGCCAGCAGTTGGCGGGGGGGATTCTCAGATACGCAGTATTTT. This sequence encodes CASSWRGGFSDTQYF.

CDR3 DNA: TGTGCCAGCAGATCGGGGGCCTGGGCGGGAGTAAGTGAGCAGTTCTTC. Translating it yields CASRSGAWAGVSEQFF. The chain links TRBV12-3 or TRBV12-4 to TRBJ2-1; TRBD2 might be the D (7 bases). CDR3 length: 16 residues. Trimming removed 6 bases from V and 9 bases from J, with 24 bases in between.

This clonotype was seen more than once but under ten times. CDR3 region: CASSNTSGGSYEQYF. The DNA of the CDR3 is TGTGCCAGCAGCAATACTAGCGGGGGCTCCTACGAGCAGTACTTC. The chain carries TRBV7-2 and TRBJ2-7; 11 bases align to TRBD2. CDR3 length equals 15 residues. Germline-derived CDR1 and CDR2 are SGHTA and FQGNSA. J gave up 0 bases and V 5 bases, and 3 bases lay outside the gene matches.